This passage covers 10 T cell receptor beta chains from one sample sequenced in a study of cytotoxic CD8 clonotypes in ibrutinib-treated CLL. Sequenced by immunoSEQ multiplex PCR; TCRdb stores in-frame clones only, minus some. Of 110,000 or so clones listed, approximately 56% are singletons. Here the sequenced sample was PBMCs, taken after 24 months of ibrutinib treatment. These TCRs come from a human donor with chronic lymphocytic leukemia.

The chain is built from TRBV30 and TRBJ2-2, with TRBD2 as a possible D gene (6 bases). The germline V and J ends were trimmed by 2 bases and 4 bases, with 14 bases remaining between them. The CDR3 consists of 15 residues. Germline CDR1 reads GTSNPN; CDR2 reads SVGIG (reference sequence). In nucleotides, the CDR3 is TGTGCCTGGAGTCGGAGGGCCCCAGGCACCGGGGAGCTGTTTTTT. Translating it yields CAWSRRAPGTGELFF.

V gene TRBV11-1 combines with J gene TRBJ2-1; 13 bases agree with TRBD2. V lost 5 bases to trimming and J lost 10 bases; unmatched junction nucleotides: 11. This CDR3 comprises 16 residues. CDR1 is SGHAT and CDR2 is FQDESV in the germline V gene (reference sequence). The CDR3 loop reads CASSPTSGGLLREQFF. The DNA for the CDR3 is TGTGCCAGCAGCCCGACTAGCGGGGGGCTCCTGAGAGAGCAGTTCTTC.

This clone was detected a few times. The chain carries TRBV14 and TRBJ2-2, with 8 bases identical to TRBD1. Germline V gene lookup returns CDR1 SGHDN and CDR2 FVKESK. The CDR3 is 15 amino acids. V trimming: 5 bases; J trimming: 1 base; junction bases outside the gene matches: 3. DNA for the CDR3: TGTGCCAGCAGCGTTGGACAGGGGAACACCGGGGAGCTGTTTTTT. Its protein product is CASSVGQGNTGELFF.

In this sample, this clone turned up a few times. V gene TRBV19 combines with J gene TRBJ1-5; D perhaps matches TRBD1 (6 bases). V lost 4 bases to trimming and J lost 0 bases, with 10 bases between them. This CDR3 is 15 amino acids long. The germline V gene encodes CDR1 LNHDA and CDR2 SQIVND (reference sequence). CDR3 in DNA: TGTGCCAGTAGTAAGGGGGGAGGTAGCAATCAGCCCCAGCATTTT. This gives the protein CASSKGGGSNQPQHF.

This chain connects TRBV2 to TRBJ1-6; 7 bases are a match to TRBD1. CDR1 is SNHLY, CDR2 FYNNEI, per germline. V lost 0 bases, J lost 7 bases, and 12 bases stayed unmatched. The CDR3 totals 18 residues. CDR3 DNA sequence: TGTGCCAGCAGTGAAGCGAGACAGGGCCTAACTAGGAATTCACCCCTCCACTTT. It translates to CASSEARQGLTRNSPLHF.

The CDR3 here is CASSAPDPTGELFF. The DNA of the CDR3 is TGTGCCAGCAGTGCTCCAGATCCCACCGGGGAGCTGTTTTTT. This chain uses TRBV25-1 with TRBJ2-2; no firm D call. This CDR3 contains 14 residues. The germline V and J ends were trimmed by 4 bases and 4 bases, with 10 bases remaining between them. Per germline, CDR1 MGHDK and CDR2 SYGVNS.

The V and J genes are TRBV29-1 and TRBJ1-1; D is perhaps TRBD1 (5 bases). The CDR3 runs 12 residues. Germline V gene sequence: CDR1 SQVTM, CDR2 ANQGSEA. Trimming cost V 7 bases and J 3 bases, with 12 bases left between them. DNA for the CDR3: TGCAGCGGAGACCGAGGGGACACTGAAGCTTTCTTT. It encodes CSGDRGDTEAFF.

This clone occurred a few times. The rearrangement uses TRBV20-1 and TRBJ2-5; D remains unclear. CDR1 is DFQATT, CDR2 SNEGSKA, per germline (reference sequence). This CDR3 region has 10 residues. DNA of the CDR3: TGCAGCCCCACCGAAGAGACCCAGTACTTC. Amino acid sequence: CSPTEETQYF.

The V call is TRBV28, the J call TRBJ2-1; D remains unclear. Germline CDR1 reads MDHEN; CDR2 reads SYDVKM. Trimming stripped 5 bases from V and 12 bases from J, with 14 bases between. This CDR3 region has 12 residues. Here the CDR3 reads CASSPPWMGQFF. In DNA, the CDR3 is TGTGCCAGCAGTCCCCCCTGGATGGGGCAGTTCTTC.

This clone appeared a few times. V and J are TRBV27 and TRBJ1-4; TRBD1 aligns across 9 bases. Germline-derived CDR1 and CDR2 are MNHEY and SMNVEV (reference sequence). The V segment lost 4 bases and the J segment 4 bases; nucleotides outside the gene matches: 16. The CDR3 is made up of 19 amino acids. CDR3 sequence (DNA): TGTGCCAGCAGTTCTAAGGTGGGGACAGGGAAGTCCTATAATGAAAAACTGTTTTTT. This codes for CASSSKVGTGKSYNEKLFF.